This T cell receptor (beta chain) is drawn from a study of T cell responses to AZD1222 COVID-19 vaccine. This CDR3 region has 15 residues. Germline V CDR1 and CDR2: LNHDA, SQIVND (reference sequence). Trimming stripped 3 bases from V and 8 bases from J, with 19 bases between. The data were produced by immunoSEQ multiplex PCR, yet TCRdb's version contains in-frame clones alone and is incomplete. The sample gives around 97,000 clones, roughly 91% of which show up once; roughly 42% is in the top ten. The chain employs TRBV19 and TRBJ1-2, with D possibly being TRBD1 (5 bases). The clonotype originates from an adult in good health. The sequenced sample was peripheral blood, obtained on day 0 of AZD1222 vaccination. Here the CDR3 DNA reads TGTGCCAGTAGTATCGTCAGGGTTCCGTCGATCGGCTACACCTTC. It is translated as CASSIVRVPSIGYTF.